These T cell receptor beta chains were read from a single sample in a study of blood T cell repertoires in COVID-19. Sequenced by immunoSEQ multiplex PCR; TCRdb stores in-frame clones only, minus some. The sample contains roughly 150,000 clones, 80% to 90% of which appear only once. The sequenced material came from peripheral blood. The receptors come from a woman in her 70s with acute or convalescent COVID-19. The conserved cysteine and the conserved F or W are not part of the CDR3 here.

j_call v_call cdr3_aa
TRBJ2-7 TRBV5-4 ASSLRGTYEQY
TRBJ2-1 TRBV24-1 ATSGQGFEQF
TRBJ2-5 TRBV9 ASSVGKRERSETQY
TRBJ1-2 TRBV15 ATSRDGQGAFGYT
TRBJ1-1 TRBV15 ATSRDLSTSTEAF
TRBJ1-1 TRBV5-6 ASSYGTAKGTEAF
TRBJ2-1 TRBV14 ASSQGLVARGQF
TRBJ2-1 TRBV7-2 ASSFQTSGGSSYNEQF
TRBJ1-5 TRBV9 ASSVAAAGQPQH
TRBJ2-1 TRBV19 ASSNTAEQF
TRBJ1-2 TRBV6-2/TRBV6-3 ASSYSTRGYGYT
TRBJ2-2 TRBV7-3 ASSPNKNTGELF
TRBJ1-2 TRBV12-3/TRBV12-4 ASSFGTVYGYT
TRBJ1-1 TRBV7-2 ASSLNFRMNTEAF
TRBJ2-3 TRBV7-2 ASSYSYPSTDTQY
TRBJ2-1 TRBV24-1 ATSDMLADNEQF
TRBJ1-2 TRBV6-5 ASSYDAGGWDGYT
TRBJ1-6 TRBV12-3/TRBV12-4 ASSLQNSPLH
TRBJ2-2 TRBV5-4 ASSLGQLYTGELF
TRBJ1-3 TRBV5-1 ASSLEKGGSGNTIY
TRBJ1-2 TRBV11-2 ASSLGLTAANYGYT
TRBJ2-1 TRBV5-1 ASSWGTADEQF
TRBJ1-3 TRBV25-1 ASSEWGRRGNTIY
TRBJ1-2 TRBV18 ASSVTREILYGYT
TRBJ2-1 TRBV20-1 SASGARTSIDEQF
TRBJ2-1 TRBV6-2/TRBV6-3 ASSTTSGQGRTEQF
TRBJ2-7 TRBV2 ASSDAWRPYEQY
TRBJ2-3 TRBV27 ASRGQGADTQY
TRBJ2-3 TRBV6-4 ASRGERKRTDTQY
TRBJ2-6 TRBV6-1 ASSEIGAPAGANVLT
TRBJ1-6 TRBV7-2 ASSLVGRGVGSPLH
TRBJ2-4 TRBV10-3 AISGSSTRNIQY
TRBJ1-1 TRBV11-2 ASSLDAGRFEAF
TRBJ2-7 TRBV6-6 ATRSGGRGEQY
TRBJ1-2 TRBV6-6 ASKGQYGYT
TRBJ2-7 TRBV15 ATSARLAGGNSYEQY
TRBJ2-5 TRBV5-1 ASSPGLAGGQETQY